These 15 T cell receptor beta chains were all obtained from the same sample, sequenced in a study of blood T cell repertoires in COVID-19. Repertoires were generated with immunoSEQ multiplex PCR, while TCRdb's copy carries only in-frame clones and drops some. The sample holds over 400,000 clones, 80% to 90% seen once. Sequenced sample: peripheral blood. These receptor sequences come from a human donor in a cohort sampled during active COVID-19.

V and J are TRBV5-6 and TRBJ2-7; 7 bases agree with TRBD1. V gave up 0 bases and J gave up 6 bases; unmatched junction bases: 6. This CDR3 region has 14 residues. Germline V gives CDR1 SGHDT, CDR2 YYEEEE. CDR3 protein: CASSLGQGYREQYF. CDR3 in DNA: TGTGCCAGCAGCTTGGGACAGGGTTATCGCGAGCAGTACTTC.

The chain has TRBV18 and TRBJ1-1; TRBD1 matches 9 bases. CDR1 and CDR2 from the germline V gene are KGHSH and LQKENI. With 4 bases clipped from V and 5 bases from J, the junction kept 5 bases outside the gene matches. CDR3 length: 14 amino acids. The CDR3 nucleotides read TGTGCCAGCTCACTCGGACAGGGGTTGACTGAAGCTTTCTTT. It specifies CASSLGQGLTEAFF. Together with reference TRBV18 and TRBJ1-1, the CDR3 gives the full variable domain: NAGVMQNPRHLVRRRGQEARLRCSPMKGHSHVYWYRQLPEEGLKFMVYLQKENIIDESGMPKERFSAEFPKEGPSILRIQQVVRGDSAAYFCASSLGQGLTEAFFGQGTRLTVV.

The chain links TRBV5-1 to TRBJ1-4; D may be TRBD1 (5 bases). Trimming shortened V by 4 bases and J by 7 bases, and 11 bases separated the two germline ends. In germline, CDR1 is SGHRS, CDR2 YFSETQ. CDR3 length: 13 amino acids. The CDR3 protein is CASSGAISEKLFF. The CDR3 DNA is TGCGCCAGCAGCGGGGCCATCAGTGAAAAACTGTTTTTT.

The genes are TRBV28 and TRBJ1-2, with 8 bases identical to TRBD1. Germline values: CDR1 MDHEN, CDR2 SYDVKM. V shed 2 bases, J shed 2 bases, and the junction held 7 bases outside the gene matches. The CDR3 contains 16 residues. The CDR3 region is CASSLGYRGRNYGYTF. For the CDR3, the DNA is TGTGCCAGCAGTTTAGGGTACAGGGGGAGAAACTATGGCTACACCTTC.

V is TRBV29-1 and J is TRBJ1-6; 7 nucleotides align to TRBD1. The CDR3 totals 17 residues. V gave up 7 bases and J gave up 2 bases; unmatched junction bases: 14. Germline V gene sequence: CDR1 SQVTM, CDR2 ANQGSEA. CDR3 in DNA: TGCAGCGGGGGGACAGAGACCACGATCGCCTATAATTCACCCCTCCACTTT. Translated: CSGGTETTIAYNSPLHF.

This chain uses TRBV3-1 (or the pseudogene TRBV3-2) with TRBJ2-1, with 7 bases aligning to TRBD2. The CDR3 runs to 14 residues. Losses at the gene ends were 5 bases for V and 9 bases for J; bases not matched to a gene: 10. Germline CDR1 reads LGHDT; CDR2 reads YNNKEL (reference sequence). The CDR3 region has the DNA TGTGCCAGCAGCGAAAGACTAGCCGGTTCTGAGCAGTTCTTC. Protein product: CASSERLAGSEQFF.

This clone appeared a single time. The chain uses TRBV3-1 (or the pseudogene TRBV3-2) and TRBJ2-7; tentative D call: TRBD2 (5 bases). Germline values: CDR1 LGHDT, CDR2 YNNKEL (reference sequence). Deletions cut 3 bases from V and 4 bases from J, with 10 bases between. This CDR3 spans 13 amino acids. The CDR3 region is CASSQDCGYEQYF. CDR3 DNA: TGTGCCAGCAGCCAGGACTGTGGTTACGAGCAGTACTTC.

The gene calls are TRBV28 and TRBJ1-1; D uncertain. Germline V gene sequence: CDR1 MDHEN, CDR2 SYDVKM. Trimming took 2 bases from V and 1 from J, leaving 5 bases between them. The CDR3 covers 13 residues. The CDR3 loop is CASSLRRNTEAFF. The CDR3 coding sequence is TGTGCCAGCAGTTTAAGGAGGAACACTGAAGCTTTCTTT.

This clone was detected only a few times. The chain is built from TRBV5-8 and TRBJ1-1; D remains ambiguous. CDR1 is SGHTS and CDR2 is YDEGEE in the germline V gene. This CDR3 is 15 amino acids long. Trimming removed 4 bases from V and 1 base from J, with 14 bases in between. CDR3: CASSPYHGSNTEAFF. The CDR3 DNA sequence: TGTGCCAGCAGCCCCTACCACGGGTCGAACACTGAAGCTTTCTTT.

The chain uses TRBV19 and TRBJ2-1; a possible D gene is TRBD2 (5 bases). Trimming removed 5 bases at V and 0 bases at J, with 11 bases between. The CDR3 has 15 amino acids. CDR1 is LNHDA, CDR2 SQIVND, per germline (reference sequence). As DNA, the CDR3 is TGTGCCAGTAGTTATGGAGCGGCCTCCTACAATGAGCAGTTCTTC. Amino acid sequence: CASSYGAASYNEQFF.

This clone has just one count. The V gene is TRBV5-6, the J gene TRBJ2-7; 9 nucleotides line up with TRBD1. The germline gives CDR1 SGHDT, CDR2 YYEEEE. V trimming: 0 bases; J trimming: 3 bases; junction bases outside the gene matches: 1. The CDR3 is 14 residues long. DNA of the CDR3: TGTGCCAGCAGCTTGGCGGGACAGGGCTACGAGCAGTACTTC. Protein product: CASSLAGQGYEQYF.

The rearrangement uses TRBV15 and TRBJ1-5; D is perhaps TRBD1 (6 bases). Germline CDR1 is LNHNV and CDR2 is YYDKDF (reference sequence). The CDR3 runs 17 residues. V was trimmed by 4 bases and J by 3 bases, leaving 19 bases between them. Here the CDR3 DNA reads TGTGCCACCAGCACCTTGGGGGCGCAGGCCCTCAATCAGCCCCAGCATTTT. Protein sequence: CATSTLGAQALNQPQHF.

The chain couples TRBV4-1 to TRBJ2-1; 8 nucleotides line up with TRBD1. V gave up 0 bases and J gave up 9 bases; unmatched junction bases: 10. Germline V CDR1 and CDR2: MGHRA, YSYEKL. The CDR3 runs 16 residues. The CDR3: CASSQDTGTGFREQFF. CDR3 in DNA: TGCGCCAGCAGCCAAGATACCGGGACAGGCTTTCGTGAGCAGTTCTTC.

This clone is a singleton in its sample. V is TRBV7-2 and J is TRBJ2-2; no clear D gene. CDR3 length: 11 residues. Germline V gene data show CDR1 as SGHTA and CDR2 as FQGNSA. The ends were cut back, 1 base at V and 11 bases at J, with 5 bases in the middle. Here the CDR3 reads CASSLVRELFF. CDR3 nucleotide sequence: TGTGCCAGCAGCTTAGTGAGAGAGCTGTTTTTT.

This chain connects TRBV12-3 or TRBV12-4 to TRBJ1-2; D gene unclear. Trimming took off 6 bases at V and 3 bases at J, with 11 bases between the two ends. The CDR3 extends over 13 amino acids. The DNA of the CDR3 is TGTGCCAGCAGCCCCGTTGAGGACTATGGCTACACCTTC. This sequence encodes CASSPVEDYGYTF.